This entry describes one TCR beta chain. Antigen: not known. The data stem from a study of T cell responses to AZD1222 COVID-19 vaccine. Study-level findings and limits: White British ancestry dominated among donors, who included more females, and clonal diversity was possibly underestimated. At baseline, seropositivity was found in only a handful of AZD1222 recipients. Spike-specific TCR breadth and depth grew following two AZD1222 doses. With dominance at 160-218 and 743-854, vaccine-associated CD4 TCRs spanned spike.

Sequencing used immunoSEQ multiplex PCR; TCRdb keeps in-frame clones, though not all of them. The sample has about 130,000 clones; roughly 90% are singletons. This CDR3 contains 13 residues. V was shortened by 4 bases and J by 0 bases, with 6 bases between the two germline ends. Germline values: CDR1 WNHNN, CDR2 SYGVQD (reference sequence). This clonotype originated in an adult in good health. The source was peripheral blood, collected on day 0 of AZD1222 vaccination. The chain links TRBV10-1 to TRBJ1-1; D is ambiguous. The CDR3 DNA reads TGCGCCAGCAGTGGGGGAATGAACACTGAAGCTTTCTTT. It codes for CASSGGMNTEAFF.